A selection of T cell receptor beta chains follows, all from one sample in a study of blood T cell repertoires in COVID-19. Profiled with immunoSEQ multiplex PCR; TCRdb holds only in-frame clones, not every one. The sample holds some 110,000 clones, approximately 87% seen once. Sequenced sample: peripheral blood. The receptors shown here come from a man aged 50 or older with acute or convalescent COVID-19. Both conserved end residues are part of each CDR3.

J | V | CDR3
TRBJ2-7 | TRBV3-1/TRBV3-2 | CASSQDGTSLLMGEQYF
TRBJ2-1 | TRBV24-1 | CATSETGGGWDEQFF
TRBJ2-2 | TRBV27 | CASSLSSGLNTGELFF
TRBJ2-1 | TRBV21-1 | CASSKGLGGRARPGSYNEQFF
TRBJ2-1 | TRBV19 | CASSRRDEQFF
TRBJ2-2 | TRBV10-3 | CAIMRRETGELFF
TRBJ2-5 | TRBV5-1 | CASSLFWEGETQYF
TRBJ2-1 | TRBV5-5 | CASSFLASLSNEQFF
TRBJ1-2 | TRBV3-1/TRBV3-2 | CASSHLGTVPYYGYTF
TRBJ2-2 | TRBV5-1 | CASSLIGGRAGTGELFF
TRBJ1-1 | TRBV5-1 | CASSKKGPNTEAFF
TRBJ1-5 | TRBV4-1 | CASSQGLYSNQPQHF
TRBJ1-2 | TRBV28 | CASRDRTNYGYTF
TRBJ2-3 | TRBV3-1/TRBV3-2 | CASRDRHPTDTQYF
TRBJ1-5 | TRBV7-9 | CASSSTGGSQPQHF
TRBJ1-2 | TRBV5-1 | CASSLEFSHYPAGYTF
TRBJ2-2 | TRBV2 | CASSTDMTGELFF
TRBJ2-3 | TRBV15 | CATSRDRAADTQYF
TRBJ2-3 | TRBV6-1 | CASNRDTDTQYF
TRBJ2-1 | TRBV5-1 | CASSLTDRGGAGHNYNEQFF
TRBJ2-3 | TRBV10-2 | CASSESGGGPIDTQYF
TRBJ2-1 | TRBV4-1 | CASSQDPHGLGPYNEQFF
TRBJ2-3 | TRBV6-1 | CASSATGGSITDTQYF
TRBJ2-1 | TRBV5-4 | CASSSLIQGHEQFF
TRBJ2-2 | TRBV4-1 | CASSTTGELFF
TRBJ2-7 | TRBV7-9 | CASSWTGVPEQYF
TRBJ2-1 | TRBV9 | CASSVASGTYNEQFF
TRBJ2-6 | TRBV5-1 | CASSLLLRSGANVLTF
TRBJ1-2 | TRBV28 | CASRAQGAGGYTF
TRBJ1-5 | TRBV28 | CASTTPGVQPQHF
TRBJ1-1 | TRBV12-3/TRBV12-4 | CASSRFGTEAFF
TRBJ1-5 | TRBV29-1 | CSVALADNQPQHF
TRBJ2-5 | TRBV10-1 | CASSGPGAEGTQYF
TRBJ2-3 | TRBV2 | CASTGLSTDTQYF
TRBJ2-5 | TRBV5-4 | CASSLTERRETQYF
TRBJ1-5 | TRBV19 | CASSNTANQPQHF
TRBJ1-2 | TRBV7-8 | CASSPGGEGYGYTF
TRBJ2-1 | TRBV2 | CASSDMAGDYNEQFF
TRBJ1-5 | TRBV10-3 | CAIGGGGSNQPQHF
TRBJ2-1 | TRBV10-3 | CAIRIILAGAGEQFF
TRBJ1-5 | TRBV6-1 | CASSEGGRQGRF
TRBJ2-3 | TRBV7-9 | CASSHQDSGTGAPADTQYF